A single TCR beta chain is shown here with its context. It was with random hexamers that about 0.45 to 1 ug RNA was reverse transcribed. Each CDR3 protein gets one entry after TCRdb re-called the immunoSEQ multiplex PCR reads with MiXCR. The repertoire holds about 180,000 distinct CDR3 sequences, with 90% to 95% as singletons. The sample comes from a study of CD8 T cells in Susac syndrome. The V end lost 1 base, the J end lost 2 bases, and 12 bases lay between the germline ends. Germline CDR1 and CDR2: LGHDT and YNNKEL (reference sequence). The CDR3 has 16 residues. The TEMRA cells underwent FACS enrichment, while the CD8+ and CD4+ T cells underwent negative isolation.

Sequencing input: CD4+ T cells from PBMCs. The TCR sequence derives from a human donor with Susac syndrome. The chain has TRBV3-1 and TRBJ1-5; D gene unclear. CDR3 residues: CASSQGWRAGNQPQHF. CDR3 nucleotides: TGTGCCAGCAGCCAAGGCTGGAGGGCGGGCAATCAGCCCCAGCATTTT.